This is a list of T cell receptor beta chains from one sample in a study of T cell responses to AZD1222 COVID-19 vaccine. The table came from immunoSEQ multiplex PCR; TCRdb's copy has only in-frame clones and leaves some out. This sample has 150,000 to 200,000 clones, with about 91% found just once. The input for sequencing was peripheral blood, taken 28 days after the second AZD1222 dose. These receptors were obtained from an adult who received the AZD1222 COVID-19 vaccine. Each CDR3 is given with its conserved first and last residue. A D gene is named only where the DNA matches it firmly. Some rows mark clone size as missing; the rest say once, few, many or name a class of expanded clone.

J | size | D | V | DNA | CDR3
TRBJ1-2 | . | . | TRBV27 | TGTGCCAGCAGTTTAGACGGGGTCAGGGCGGACTATGGCTACACCTTC | CASSLDGVRADYGYTF
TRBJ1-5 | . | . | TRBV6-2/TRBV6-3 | TGTGCCAGCAGTTTCTCAATGAATCAGCCCCAGCATTTT | CASSFSMNQPQHF
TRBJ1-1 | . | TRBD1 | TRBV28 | TGTGCCAGCAGTTTCAGGGGGCCGGGAATGAACACTGAAGCTTTCTTT | CASSFRGPGMNTEAFF
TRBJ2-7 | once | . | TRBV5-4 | TGTGCCAGCAGCTCTCCCTACGAGCAGTACTTC | CASSSPYEQYF
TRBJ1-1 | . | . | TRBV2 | TGTGCCAGCATAACGGACTATAACACTGAAGCTTTCTTT | CASITDYNTEAFF
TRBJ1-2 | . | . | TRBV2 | TGTGCCAGCAGCGCGGTTGGGAACTATGGCTACACCTTC | CASSAVGNYGYTF
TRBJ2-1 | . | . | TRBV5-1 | TGCGCCAGCAGCTTCGGCCAGGGCAATGAGCAGTTCTTC | CASSFGQGNEQFF
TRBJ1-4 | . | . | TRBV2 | TGTGCCAGCAGTGATCTGCAGGCAACTAATGAAAAACTGTTTTTT | CASSDLQATNEKLFF
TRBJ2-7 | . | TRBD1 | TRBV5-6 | TGTGCCAGCAGCTTGACCGGACAGGGAAACGAGCAGTACTTC | CASSLTGQGNEQYF
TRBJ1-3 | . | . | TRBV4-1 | TGCGCCAGCAGCCAAGACGGAACTGGAAACACCATATATTTT | CASSQDGTGNTIYF
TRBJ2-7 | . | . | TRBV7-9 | TGTGCCAGCAGCTTTAGTAGTCCCTACGAGCAGTACTTC | CASSFSSPYEQYF
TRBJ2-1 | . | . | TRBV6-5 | TGTGCCAGCAGTGACTCGGGGACACCGGGCAATGAGCAGTTCTTC | CASSDSGTPGNEQFF
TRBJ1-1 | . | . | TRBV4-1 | TGCGCCAGCAGCCAAGCCCCCCGGGGGGCTTACACTGAAGCTTTCTTT | CASSQAPRGAYTEAFF
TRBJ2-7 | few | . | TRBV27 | TGTGCCAGCAGTTTCCGCGAGCAGTACTTC | CASSFREQYF
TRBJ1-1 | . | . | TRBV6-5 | TGTGCCAGCAGTTCAAGGGGGGGCTACGAAGCTTTCTTT | CASSSRGGYEAFF
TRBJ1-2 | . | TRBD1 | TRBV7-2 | TGTGCCAGCAGCCCCGACAGGGGGGTTGGCTACACCTTC | CASSPDRGVGYTF
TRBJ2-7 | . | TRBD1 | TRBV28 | TGTGCCAGCAGGCGTAGACAGGGGGAGCAGTACTTC | CASRRRQGEQYF
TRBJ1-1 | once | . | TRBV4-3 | TGCGCCAGCAGCCTCGGTTCGAGGCTCACTGAAGCTTTCTTT | CASSLGSRLTEAFF
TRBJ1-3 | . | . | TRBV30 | TGTGCCTGGAGCTTAGGGGGGAACTCTGGAAACACCATATATTTT | CAWSLGGNSGNTIYF
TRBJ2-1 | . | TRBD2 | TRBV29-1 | TGCAGCGTTGAAGCGGGGGGATTCCCGAAACAGTTCTTC | CSVEAGGFPKQFF
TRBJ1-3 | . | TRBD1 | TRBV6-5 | TGTGCCAGCAGTTCCGGGACAGCCTCTGGAAACACCATATATTTT | CASSSGTASGNTIYF
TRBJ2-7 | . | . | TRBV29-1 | TGCAGCATCTCCCAGACTGGCTACGAGCAGTACTTC | CSISQTGYEQYF
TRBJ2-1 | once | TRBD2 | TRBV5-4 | TGTGCCAGCAGCTTGGATCCAGCGGGAGCTTACAATGAGCAGTTCTTC | CASSLDPAGAYNEQFF
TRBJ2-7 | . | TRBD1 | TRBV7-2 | TGTGCCAGCAGCTTAGGGACAGGGGGAGCCTACGAGCAGTACTTC | CASSLGTGGAYEQYF
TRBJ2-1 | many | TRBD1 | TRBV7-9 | TGTGCCAGCAGCCCCGGGACAGGGGATTACAATGAGCAGTTCTTC | CASSPGTGDYNEQFF
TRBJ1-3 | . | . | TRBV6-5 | TGTGCCAGCAGTTTCCAGGGCATAGGAAACACCATATATTTT | CASSFQGIGNTIYF
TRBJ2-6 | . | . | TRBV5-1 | TGCGCCAGCAGCTTGGATAGGGTTGCAGGGGCCAACGTCCTGACTTTC | CASSLDRVAGANVLTF
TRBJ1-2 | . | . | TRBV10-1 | TGCGCCAGCAGTGAGGCAGCGAACTATGGCTACACCTTC | CASSEAANYGYTF
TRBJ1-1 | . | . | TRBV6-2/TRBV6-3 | TGTGCCAGCAGTTATCTCCGGGAAACTGAAGCTTTCTTT | CASSYLRETEAFF
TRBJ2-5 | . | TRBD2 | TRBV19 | TGTGCCAGTGGGATTAGCGGGGGTTACCAAGAGACCCAGTACTTC | CASGISGGYQETQYF
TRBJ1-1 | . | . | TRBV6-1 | TGTGCCAGCAGTGAATCCTGGGGATCCGTGAACACTGAAGCTTTCTTT | CASSESWGSVNTEAFF
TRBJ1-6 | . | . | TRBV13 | TGTGCCAGCAGCGGAACAGGGAGCTCCTATAATTCACCCCTCCACTTT | CASSGTGSSYNSPLHF
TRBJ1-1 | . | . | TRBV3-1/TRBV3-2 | TGTGCCAGCAGCCAAGGGCCCACAGGAGCTTTCTTT | CASSQGPTGAFF
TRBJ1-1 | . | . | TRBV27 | TGTGCCAGCAGCCGTGGGACGGGGAGGACTGAAGCTTTCTTT | CASSRGTGRTEAFF
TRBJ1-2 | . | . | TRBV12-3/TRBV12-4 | TGTGCCACCTGGTGGGGCTATGGCTACACCTTC | CATWWGYGYTF
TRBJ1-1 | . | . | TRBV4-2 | TGTGCCAGCAGCCCAGGGGTAGGGTTAATATTTGGAGCTTTCTTT | CASSPGVGLIFGAFF
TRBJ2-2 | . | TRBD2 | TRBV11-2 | TGTGCCAGCAGCTCCGGACTAGCGGGAGTGTACGGGGAGCTGTTTTTT | CASSSGLAGVYGELFF
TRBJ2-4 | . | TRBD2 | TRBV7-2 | TGTGCCAGCAGCTTATCTTCGGGGGGGGTTACCGTAGCCAAAAACATTCAGTACTTC | CASSLSSGGVTVAKNIQYF
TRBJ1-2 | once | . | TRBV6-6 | TGTGCCAGCAGTTTGGTACAGAACTATGGCTACACCTTC | CASSLVQNYGYTF
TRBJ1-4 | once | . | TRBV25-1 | TGTGCCACCTCCTCGGTGGCAGGCCCAACTAATGAAAAACTGTTTTTT | CATSSVAGPTNEKLFF
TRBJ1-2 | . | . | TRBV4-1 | TGCGCCAGCAAGGGGGGATTTTGGGGGTTGTTTGACTATGGCTACACCTTC | CASKGGFWGLFDYGYTF
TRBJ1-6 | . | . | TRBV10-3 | TGTGCCATCAGGTCTGATAGAGCTAATTCACCCCTCCACTTT | CAIRSDRANSPLHF
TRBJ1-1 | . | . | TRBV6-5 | TGTGCCAGCAGCATCAGAGCATTGAACACTGAAGCTTTCTTT | CASSIRALNTEAFF
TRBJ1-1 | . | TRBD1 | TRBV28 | TGTGCCAGCAGCTTGACAGGGATAGGAGCTTTCTTT | CASSLTGIGAFF
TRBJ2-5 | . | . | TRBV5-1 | TGCGCCAGCAAGACCAGCCTGGGGGCCCAAGAGACCCAGTACTTC | CASKTSLGAQETQYF
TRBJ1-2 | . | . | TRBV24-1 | TGTGCCACCAGTGATGGGACCGGCTATGGCTACACCTTC | CATSDGTGYGYTF
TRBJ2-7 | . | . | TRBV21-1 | TGTGCCAGCAGCAAAGCGGGCGGGAGTTACGAGCAGTACTTC | CASSKAGGSYEQYF
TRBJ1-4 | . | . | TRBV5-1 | TGCGCCAGCAGCTTGATGGGAGAGCCAAATGAAAAACTGTTTTTT | CASSLMGEPNEKLFF
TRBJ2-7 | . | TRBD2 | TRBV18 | TGTGCCAGCTCACCGGGCCTCGGAGCGGGGGGGCCCCACGAGCAGTACTTC | CASSPGLGAGGPHEQYF
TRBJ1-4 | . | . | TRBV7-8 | TGTGCCAGCAGCGTGCACTCAGGAGTCGGAGAAAAACTGTTTTTT | CASSVHSGVGEKLFF
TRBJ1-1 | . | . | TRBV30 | TGTGCCTGGAGGATAGGGAACGCCGGGACCCGGGGCACTGAAGCTTTCTTT | CAWRIGNAGTRGTEAFF
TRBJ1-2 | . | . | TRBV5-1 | TGCGCCAGCAGCTTGTCTGGCGAGCAAACCTCTAACTATGGCTACACCTTC | CASSLSGEQTSNYGYTF
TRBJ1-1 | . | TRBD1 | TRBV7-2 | TGTGCCAGCAGCGCAAGACAGGGGGGAAACACTGAAGCTTTCTTT | CASSARQGGNTEAFF
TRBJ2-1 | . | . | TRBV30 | TGTGCCTGGAGTCCCCCGGAAATCTCCTACAATGAGCAGTTCTTC | CAWSPPEISYNEQFF
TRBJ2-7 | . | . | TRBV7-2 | TGTGCCAGCAGCTTAGGCAGAGCCTACGAGCAGTACTTC | CASSLGRAYEQYF
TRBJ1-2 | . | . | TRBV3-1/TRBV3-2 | TGTGCCAGCAGCCAAGTCGAGAACTATGGCTACACCTTC | CASSQVENYGYTF
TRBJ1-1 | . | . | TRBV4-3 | TGCGCCAGCAGCCAAGATACAGGGCCGAACACTGAAGCTTTCTTT | CASSQDTGPNTEAFF
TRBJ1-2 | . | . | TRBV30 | TGTGCCTGGAGTGTATCGGGTCTGCGATGGGGGCAAGGCTACACCTTC | CAWSVSGLRWGQGYTF